This TCR beta chain was identified in a study of early T cells in non-severe SARS-CoV-2 infection. About the study: Alpha and beta chains were unpaired, from unsorted whole-blood bulk RNA.

This clonotype appeared a few times. Its target is not known. Individual cDNA molecules received unique molecular identifiers. TCRdb redid the calling of the 5' RACE reads with MiXCR, one entry per CDR3 protein. The sample holds over 100,000 distinct CDR3 sequences; about an eighth are singletons and the top ten take less than 8%. The V end was cut by 8 bases, the J end by 7 bases, with 15 bases between. The CDR3 loop spans 13 amino acids. CDR1 and CDR2 from the germline V gene are SNHLY and FYNNEI. Whole-study results and caveats: A preference for anti-spike CD8 responses marked VDJdb matching, which missed private and CD4 specificities.

The chain employs TRBV2 and TRBJ2-1; D gene unclear. The specimen sequenced was whole blood. The sequence was collected from an adult who was a healthcare worker with PCR-confirmed SARS-CoV-2 infection or an uninfected control (not recorded which). CDR3 in amino acids: CASATRAGNEQFF. Here the CDR3 DNA reads TGTGCCAGCGCAACTCGTGCAGGAAATGAGCAGTTCTTC.